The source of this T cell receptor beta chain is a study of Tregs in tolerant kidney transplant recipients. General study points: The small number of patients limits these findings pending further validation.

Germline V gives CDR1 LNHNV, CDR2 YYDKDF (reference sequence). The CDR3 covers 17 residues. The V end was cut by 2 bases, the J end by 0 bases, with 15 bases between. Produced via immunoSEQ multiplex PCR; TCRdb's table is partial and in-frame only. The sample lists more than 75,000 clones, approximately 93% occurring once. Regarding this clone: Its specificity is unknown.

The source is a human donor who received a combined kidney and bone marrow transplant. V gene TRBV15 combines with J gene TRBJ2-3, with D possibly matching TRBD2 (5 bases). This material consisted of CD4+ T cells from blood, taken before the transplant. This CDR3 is CATSRLWTGTSTDTQYF. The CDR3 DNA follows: TGTGCCACCAGCAGACTTTGGACTGGAACTAGCACAGATACGCAGTATTTT.